The sequence of this TCR beta chain was determined in a study of blood T cell repertoires in COVID-19. Assay: immunoSEQ multiplex PCR; the TCRdb copy retains only in-frame clones and omits some. The data show hundreds of thousands of clones, with approximately 91% seen just once and approximately 10% held by the top ten. The CDR3 runs to 18 residues. Trimming took 6 bases from V and 0 from J; bases not matched to a gene: 14. Germline V CDR1 and CDR2: MGHRA, YSYEKL. Patients of the Seattle cohort, enrolled during active infection, were followed longitudinally. This receptor was identified in a young woman with COVID-19, enrolled during active disease. The sequencing sample was made of peripheral blood. The genes are TRBV4-1 and TRBJ2-1, with 7 positions matching TRBD1. The CDR3 protein is CASSEGASLFNSYNEQFF. DNA of the CDR3: TGCGCCAGCAGTGAGGGGGCTTCTCTTTTTAACTCCTACAATGAGCAGTTCTTC.